The 28 T cell receptor beta chains presented below share a single source sample, sequenced in a study of patients and donors after allogeneic stem cell transplantation. TCRdb re-called the RT-PCR reads with MiXCR, one entry per CDR3 protein. The table lists approximately 200,000 distinct CDR3 sequences, around two fifths of them singletons. Sample: blood, either unsorted or a sorted T cell fraction (not recorded which). The receptor source for this set is a human donor who was either an allogeneic HSCT recipient or a stem cell or donor lymphocyte infusion donor (not recorded which). It is not recorded whose cells these are; they may come from a transplant donor.

V gene TRBV28 combines with J gene TRBJ1-1, with TRBD1 identical over 7 bases. Trimming at V came to 8 bases and at J to 1 base, leaving 7 bases not matched to a gene. This CDR3 has 14 residues. Germline loops: CDR1 MDHEN, CDR2 SYDVKM. The CDR3 DNA is TGTGCCAGCCAGACAGGGACTAAGAACACTGAAGCTTTCTTT. It is translated as CASQTGTKNTEAFF.

This clonotype was seen at least ten times. J is TRBJ1-1 and V is TRBV28; TRBD1 might be the D (5 bases). The V gene lost 6 bases and the J gene lost 0 bases, with 11 bases spanning the gap. Germline V CDR1 and CDR2: MDHEN, SYDVKM. The CDR3 extends over 14 amino acids. CDR3 sequence (DNA): TGTGCCAGCAGCTTGGGGACGGTGAACACTGAAGCTTTCTTT. Translated, it gives CASSLGTVNTEAFF.

A few counts support this clonotype. The chain combines TRBV5-1 with TRBJ1-6, with D possibly being TRBD1 (5 bases). V was pared by 0 bases and J by 8 bases, with 9 bases between. The CDR3 loop spans 14 amino acids. Looked up from germline, CDR1 is SGHRS and CDR2 is YFSETQ. The DNA for the CDR3 is TGCGCCAGCAGCTTGGGCAGGGACGATTCACCCCTCCACTTT. As protein: CASSLGRDDSPLHF.

V is TRBV12-3 or TRBV12-4 and J is TRBJ1-1; 7 positions match TRBD1. J gave up 4 bases and V 2 bases, and 1 base lay outside the gene matches. The CDR3 covers 13 residues. CDR3 nucleotide sequence: TGTGCCAGCAGTTTAAGGGGGCCCACTGAAGCTTTCTTT. Protein: CASSLRGPTEAFF.

The sample holds one count of this clonotype. V usage is TRBV10-2 and J usage is TRBJ1-6; TRBD1 is a possible D gene (5 bases). This CDR3 has 13 residues. Germline assignment: CDR1 WSHSY and CDR2 SAAADI. V was shortened by 8 bases and J by 4 bases, with 9 bases between the two germline ends. Here the CDR3 reads CASGGIYNSPLHF. The CDR3 DNA reads TGCGCCAGCGGGGGGATTTATAATTCACCCCTCCACTTT.

This clonotype was counted a few times. The rearrangement joins TRBV5-1 to TRBJ1-4; D unclear. Germline loops: CDR1 SGHRS, CDR2 YFSETQ. V lost 0 bases to trimming and J lost 8 bases, with 5 bases between them. The CDR3 spans 12 residues. The CDR3 here is CASSLGSEKLFF. The DNA for the CDR3 is TGCGCCAGCAGCTTGGGGTCGGAAAAACTGTTTTTT.

The rearrangement uses TRBV19 and TRBJ1-5; D not certain. CDR1 is LNHDA, CDR2 SQIVND, per germline (reference sequence). The V end was cut by 3 bases, the J end by 4 bases, with 13 bases between. The CDR3 loop spans 15 amino acids. This CDR3 reads CASSIGSSGNQPQHF. The CDR3 DNA reads TGTGCCAGTAGTATTGGCAGTAGCGGTAATCAGCCCCAGCATTTT.

The gene calls are TRBV6-6 and TRBJ2-5, with D possibly being TRBD1 (6 bases). The CDR3 runs 15 residues. The germline V gene encodes CDR1 MNHNY and CDR2 SVGAGI (reference sequence). Trimming stripped 0 bases from V and 2 bases from J, with 10 bases between. CDR3 sequence (DNA): TGTGCCAGCAGTTACTCGGACAGAGATCAAGAGACCCAGTACTTC. This translates into CASSYSDRDQETQYF.

This chain joins TRBV20-1 and TRBJ1-5; 9 bases are a match to TRBD1. This CDR3 has 15 amino acids. J was trimmed by 2 bases and V by 0 bases; bases with no gene match: 2. Germline loops: CDR1 DFQATT, CDR2 SNEGSKA (reference sequence). The CDR3 sequence: CSARERQGGNQPQHF. The CDR3 coding sequence is TGCAGTGCTAGAGAAAGACAGGGGGGCAATCAGCCCCAGCATTTT.

The CDR3 bases are TGTGCCAGCAGGCGAAGACCCGCTTTTGGAAACACCATATATTTT. Its protein product is CASRRRPAFGNTIYF. The V and J genes are TRBV12-3 or TRBV12-4 and TRBJ1-3; D gene ambiguous. Trimming cost V 6 bases and J 3 bases, with 15 bases left between them. The CDR3 loop spans 15 amino acids.

The genes are TRBV3-1 and TRBJ2-7; D is unresolved. The CDR3 length is 13 residues. Trimming stripped 1 base from V and 3 bases from J, with 7 bases between. The V gene's germline CDR1 is LGHDT and CDR2 YNNKEL (reference sequence). In nucleotides, the CDR3 is TGTGCCAGCAGCCAAGTTTGGGACTACGAGCAGTACTTC. Residues: CASSQVWDYEQYF.

This clonotype was observed a handful of times. The V gene is TRBV5-1, the J gene TRBJ1-1; D unclear. CDR3 length: 14 residues. The V and J ends lost 5 bases and 2 bases respectively, with 13 bases between them. Germline CDR1 is SGHRS and CDR2 is YFSETQ. The CDR3 region is CASRSGLINTEAFF. In DNA form, the CDR3 reads TGCGCCAGCAGATCAGGTTTGATTAACACTGAAGCTTTCTTT.

The gene calls are TRBV5-1 and TRBJ1-2; D unresolved. The CDR3 spans 17 residues. The V end lost 2 bases, the J end lost 3 bases, and 20 bases lay between the germline ends. Germline-derived CDR1 and CDR2 are SGHRS and YFSETQ. The CDR3 DNA follows: TGCGCCAGCAGCTTTGGTTCCGGACTCTCGAGAGACTATGGCTACACCTTC. Its translation: CASSFGSGLSRDYGYTF.

The V and J genes are TRBV5-8 and TRBJ2-7; 12 nucleotides agree with TRBD2. V lost 4 bases, J lost 2 bases, and 10 bases stayed unmatched. The CDR3 loop spans 17 amino acids. Germline CDR1 SGHTS, CDR2 YDEGEE. The DNA of the CDR3 is TGTGCCAGCAGCCATCACATAGGGACTAGCGGGCCCTACGAGCAGTACTTC. It specifies CASSHHIGTSGPYEQYF.

V usage is TRBV9 and J usage is TRBJ2-3, with D maybe TRBD1 (6 bases). Germline-derived CDR1 and CDR2 are SGDLS and YYNGEE. There are 15 residues in the CDR3. V was trimmed by 0 bases and J by 2 bases, leaving 10 bases between them. The CDR3 reads CASSVVDRATDTQYF. CDR3 DNA: TGTGCCAGCAGCGTAGTGGACAGAGCCACAGATACGCAGTATTTT.

Only a few counts were recorded for this clonotype. The chain has TRBV7-9 and TRBJ1-2; D unresolved. Germline CDR1 is SEHNR and CDR2 is FQNEAQ (reference sequence). The V gene lost 4 bases and the J gene lost 5 bases, with 5 bases spanning the gap. This CDR3 is built from 11 residues. CDR3 sequence reads: CASSSPYGYTF. The CDR3 DNA reads TGTGCCAGCAGCTCCCCTTATGGCTACACCTTC.

This clonotype was counted a few times. V and J are TRBV5-1 and TRBJ1-1, with TRBD1 matching 7 bases. CDR3 size: 16 residues. Germline-derived CDR1 and CDR2 are SGHRS and YFSETQ. J lost 2 bases, V lost 4 bases, and 11 bases had no gene match. The CDR3 DNA reads TGCGCCAGCAGCGCCATTACAGGGGCCCTAAACACTGAAGCTTTCTTT. Residues: CASSAITGALNTEAFF.

V is TRBV27 and J is TRBJ1-2; the D gene is possibly TRBD1 (5 bases). Germline V gene sequence: CDR1 MNHEY, CDR2 SMNVEV (reference sequence). The CDR3 runs 13 residues. The germline V and J ends were trimmed by 2 bases and 8 bases, with 12 bases remaining between them. The DNA for the CDR3 is TGTGCCAGCAGTTTACTCAGGGCTGGAGGCTACACCTTC. Translation: CASSLLRAGGYTF.

This clonotype appeared a few times. The chain combines TRBV20-1 with TRBJ1-4; 11 bases align to TRBD1. Germline V gene lookup returns CDR1 DFQATT and CDR2 SNEGSKA (reference sequence). The CDR3 is 17 residues long. V lost 0 bases, J lost 8 bases, and 11 bases stayed unmatched. The CDR3 DNA reads TGCAGTGCTAGAGATATCGGGGACAGGGGGTTCGGCGAAAAACTGTTTTTT. The encoded protein is CSARDIGDRGFGEKLFF.

This clonotype showed up just a few times. The chain couples TRBV29-1 to TRBJ2-5; unclear D gene. Trimming took off 7 bases at V and 5 bases at J, with 14 bases between the two ends. Per germline, CDR1 SQVTM and CDR2 ANQGSEA. CDR3 size: 12 residues. CDR3 region: CSAADPAETQYF. In DNA, the CDR3 is TGCAGCGCCGCCGACCCCGCGGAGACCCAGTACTTC.

This clonotype has a handful of counts. The V call is TRBV27, the J call TRBJ1-6; no firm D call. Trimming left V 0 bases short and J 0 bases short, with 9 bases between. This CDR3 spans 17 amino acids. CDR1 and CDR2 from the germline V gene are MNHEY and SMNVEV (reference sequence). Here the CDR3 DNA reads TGTGCCAGCAGTTTATCCGGCGGAAGCTCCTATAATTCACCCCTCCACTTT. This sequence encodes CASSLSGGSSYNSPLHF.

V usage is TRBV7-6 and J usage is TRBJ2-3, with TRBD2 matching 9 bases. The V gene's germline CDR1 is SGHVS and CDR2 FNYEAQ. The CDR3 runs 17 residues. V was pared by 0 bases and J by 1 base, with 5 bases of the junction left unmatched. The CDR3 protein is CASSLAPASGGTDTQYF. For the CDR3, the DNA is TGTGCCAGCAGCTTAGCCCCAGCTAGCGGGGGCACAGATACGCAGTATTTT.

The chain joins TRBV12-3 or TRBV12-4 to TRBJ1-2; D remains unclear. The CDR3 length is 15 residues. Trimming pared 3 bases from V and 3 bases from J, leaving 14 bases between. The CDR3 sequence is CASSLYPQSYYGYTF. The DNA for the CDR3 is TGTGCCAGCAGTTTGTACCCGCAGAGTTACTATGGCTACACCTTC.

The V call is TRBV24-1, the J call TRBJ2-2; 7 bases align to TRBD2. Trimming at V came to 7 bases and at J to 0 bases, leaving 7 bases not matched to a gene. This CDR3 comprises 16 residues. Germline assignment: CDR1 KGHDR and CDR2 SFDVKD. As DNA, the CDR3 is TGTGCCACCAGCTCGACCCGGGGGGCGAACACCGGGGAGCTGTTTTTT. The encoded protein is CATSSTRGANTGELFF.

Only a few counts were recorded for this clonotype. This chain's CDR3 is CASSLAGAGNTIYF. In DNA form, the CDR3 reads TGTGCCAGCAGCTTGGCCGGTGCTGGAAACACCATATATTTT. V and J are TRBV5-5 and TRBJ1-3; D not resolved. The CDR3 is 14 amino acids. Germline CDR1 reads SGHKS; CDR2 reads YYEKEE (reference sequence). Trimming stripped 0 bases from V and 2 bases from J, with 6 bases between.

V gene TRBV6-5 combines with J gene TRBJ1-3; D remains ambiguous. The CDR3 runs 15 residues. Trimming took off 7 bases at V and 3 bases at J, with 16 bases between the two ends. Per germline, CDR1 MNHEY and CDR2 SVGAGI. The CDR3, as DNA: TGTGCCAGCACCCCAGGAGGTTCCGGTGGAAACACCATATATTTT. Protein product: CASTPGGSGGNTIYF.

This clonotype occurred a few times. The chain couples TRBV20-1 to TRBJ2-7; no clear D gene. Per the germline V gene, CDR1 is DFQATT and CDR2 is SNEGSKA (reference sequence). CDR3 length: 17 amino acids. Trimming shortened V by 0 bases and J by 5 bases, and 23 bases separated the two germline ends. In DNA form, the CDR3 reads TGCAGTGCTAGAGATAGGGCCTCCAGCCCCCCCCGAAACGAGCAGTACTTC. It translates to CSARDRASSPPRNEQYF.

This clonotype showed up just a few times. J is TRBJ1-1 and V is TRBV29-1; 7 nucleotides align to TRBD1. J gave up 4 bases and V 5 bases, and 4 bases lay outside the gene matches. The CDR3 runs 12 residues. Germline values: CDR1 SQVTM, CDR2 ANQGSEA. The CDR3 nucleotides are TGCAGCGTTTCAGGGGGAGTCACTGAAGCTTTCTTT. Residues: CSVSGGVTEAFF.